The 30 T cell receptor beta chains listed next were all sequenced from one sample in a study of OX40 agonist ivuxolimab in advanced cancers. Sequenced by immunoSEQ multiplex PCR; TCRdb stores in-frame clones only, minus some. The sample has around 86,000 clones; more than 80% are singletons. Sample: CD4+ or CD8+ T cells sorted from blood, taken in a trial of the OX40 agonist ivuxolimab. These receptors were obtained from an adult with an advanced solid tumor such as melanoma, head and neck, liver or kidney cancer.

The chain links TRBV6-5 to TRBJ2-7, with D possibly being TRBD1 (5 bases). The CDR3 has 13 residues. V was clipped by 2 bases and J by 2 bases, with 7 bases between them. CDR1 and CDR2 from the germline V gene are MNHEY and SVGAGI. CDR3 DNA: TGTGCCAGCAGTTACGACAGTACCTACGAGCAGTACTTC. Translated: CASSYDSTYEQYF.

The genes are TRBV28 and TRBJ2-5; TRBD1 agrees at 11 bases. The CDR3 totals 16 residues. V gave up 2 bases and J gave up 4 bases; unmatched junction bases: 6. Germline-derived CDR1 and CDR2 are MDHEN and SYDVKM. The CDR3: CASSLRDRGRGETQYF. Written as DNA, the CDR3 is TGTGCCAGCAGTTTAAGGGACAGGGGGAGAGGAGAGACCCAGTACTTC.

V usage is TRBV19 and J usage is TRBJ1-4; 9 bases match TRBD1. This CDR3 contains 16 residues. J was trimmed by 4 bases and V by 4 bases; bases with no gene match: 7. Per the germline V gene, CDR1 is LNHDA and CDR2 is SQIVND (reference sequence). CDR3 DNA: TGTGCCAGTAGTACGATCCGGGACAGGGTTAATGAAAAACTGTTTTTT. Translation gives CASSTIRDRVNEKLFF.

This chain links TRBV6-6 with TRBJ1-5; 9 bases fit TRBD1. The length of the CDR3 is 14 residues. V lost 7 bases, J lost 4 bases, and 5 bases stayed unmatched. Germline loops: CDR1 MNHNY, CDR2 SVGAGI (reference sequence). The chain's CDR3 is CASTGTGLNQPQHF. CDR3 in DNA: TGTGCCAGCACCGGGACAGGGTTAAATCAGCCCCAGCATTTT.

Only a few counts were recorded for this clone. The chain is built from TRBV7-2 and TRBJ2-5; D might be TRBD2 (6 bases). Trimming took 3 bases from V and 5 from J, leaving 10 bases between them. Germline V lookup: CDR1 SGHTA, CDR2 FQGNSA. The CDR3 has 13 residues. As DNA, the CDR3 is TGTGCCAGCAGCTTGACTAGGAGGGAGACCCAGTACTTC. Translating gives CASSLTRRETQYF.

This chain uses TRBV7-2 with TRBJ2-3; D unresolved. This CDR3 is built from 13 residues. The V gene's germline CDR1 is SGHTA and CDR2 FQGNSA. V lost 4 bases to trimming and J lost 2 bases, with 7 bases between them. The DNA of the CDR3 is TGTGCCAGCAGCTATAAGTACACAGATACGCAGTATTTT. Translated: CASSYKYTDTQYF.

The V call is TRBV11-2, the J call TRBJ1-1; 7 bases line up with TRBD1. The CDR3 consists of 15 residues. Germline trimming cut 0 bases from V and 9 bases from J; bases unmatched to any gene: 10. Germline CDR1 is SGHAT and CDR2 is FQNNGV. The CDR3 nucleotides read TGTGCCAGCAGCTTAGATGGGAAGAAAGGGGGCAAAGCTTTCTTT. It encodes CASSLDGKKGGKAFF.

The chain combines TRBV6-5 with TRBJ2-7; 9 nucleotides agree with TRBD2. There are 13 residues in the CDR3. Per the germline V gene, CDR1 is MNHEY and CDR2 is SVGAGI. In nucleotides, the CDR3 is TGTGTTAGCGGGGGCGCGGGGGGATACGAGCAGTACGTC. It codes for CVSGGAGGYEQYV.

The J gene is TRBJ2-7, the V gene TRBV7-9; D is possibly TRBD2 (6 bases). CDR1 is SEHNR and CDR2 is FQNEAQ in the germline V gene (reference sequence). This CDR3 comprises 14 residues. The CDR3 DNA sequence: TGTGCAGGGAGACCCGTCGGGAGTTCCTACGAGCAGTACTTC. This sequence encodes CAGRPVGSSYEQYF.

This chain links TRBV5-4 with TRBJ1-2; D uncertain. Trimming left V 0 bases short and J 7 bases short, with 10 bases between. This CDR3 has 13 residues. Germline V gene lookup returns CDR1 SGHNT and CDR2 YYREEE (reference sequence). The CDR3 loop reads CASSLAKGSGYTF. Here the CDR3 DNA reads TGTGCCAGCAGCTTGGCTAAGGGATCTGGCTACACCTTC.

The rearrangement joins TRBV4-3 to TRBJ1-2; D unresolved. The germline gives CDR1 LGHNA, CDR2 YSLEER. This CDR3 spans 14 amino acids. Between the trimmed V and J ends, which lost 1 base and 3 bases, there was a span of 9 bases. CDR3 in amino acids: CASSQAREDYGYTF. CDR3 coding DNA: TGCGCCAGCAGCCAAGCTCGGGAGGACTATGGCTACACCTTC.

The chain uses TRBV27 and TRBJ1-1, with 7 bases matching TRBD1. Germline CDR1 and CDR2: MNHEY and SMNVEV (reference sequence). This CDR3 contains 16 residues. V lost 5 bases and J lost 1; bases outside the gene matches: 10. In nucleotides, the CDR3 is TGTGCCAGCAGTAAGGGGGCCGGTATTGGGAACACTGAAGCTTTCTTT. As protein: CASSKGAGIGNTEAFF.

The rearrangement uses TRBV6-1 and TRBJ1-6; TRBD1 matches at 8 bases. The CDR3 has 15 residues. J gave up 10 bases and V 5 bases, and 10 bases lay outside the gene matches. The germline CDR1 and CDR2 sequences are MNHNS and SASEGT. CDR3 DNA: TGTGCCAGCAGTCCCCGGGACAGGCCCAGCTCACCCCTCCACTTT. Protein sequence: CASSPRDRPSSPLHF.

The V gene is TRBV19, the J gene TRBJ1-1; D might be TRBD1 (5 bases). Germline V gene data show CDR1 as LNHDA and CDR2 as SQIVND (reference sequence). CDR3 length: 14 amino acids. With 5 bases removed from V and 3 bases from J, the gap between germline ends came to 13 bases. CDR3 bases: TGTGCCAGTAGTTCAGCCGGGGGATACACTGAAGCTTTCTTT. It translates to CASSSAGGYTEAFF.

The V call is TRBV28, the J call TRBJ1-2; 11 bases map to TRBD1. Germline V gene data show CDR1 as MDHEN and CDR2 as SYDVKM. V shed 6 bases and J 4 bases; nucleotides not matched to a gene: 4. The CDR3 loop spans 14 amino acids. The CDR3 spells CASSVGTGGYGYTF. Written as DNA, the CDR3 is TGTGCCAGCAGCGTGGGGACAGGGGGCTATGGCTACACCTTC.

The chain employs TRBV5-8 and TRBJ2-2, with 8 bases identical to TRBD1. After removal of 0 bases from V and 4 bases from J, the junction contained 8 bases not matched to a gene. Germline values: CDR1 SGHTS, CDR2 YDEGEE. This CDR3 is built from 17 residues. The CDR3 region is CASSLGRTGRSTGELFF. CDR3 nucleotides: TGTGCCAGCAGCTTGGGTAGGACAGGGCGGAGCACCGGGGAGCTGTTTTTT. The entire variable domain, with the rest obtained from reference TRBV5-8 and TRBJ2-2, is as follows: EAGVTQSPTHLIKTRGQQATLRCSPISGHTSVYWYQQALGLGLQFLLWYDEGEERNRGNFPPRFSGRQFPNYSSELNVNALELEDSALYLCASSLGRTGRSTGELFFGEGSRLTVL.

V usage is TRBV7-3 and J usage is TRBJ2-7, with TRBD1 matching over 7 bases. The germline V gene encodes CDR1 SGHTA and CDR2 FQGTGA. The CDR3 runs 13 residues. V shed 5 bases and J 7 bases; nucleotides not matched to a gene: 8. The CDR3 reads CASSPQTGREQYF. The DNA for the CDR3 is TGTGCCAGCAGCCCCCAGACAGGGCGGGAGCAGTACTTC.

V gene TRBV29-1 combines with J gene TRBJ1-2; no clear D. Trimming cost V 4 bases and J 1 base, with 7 bases left between them. The CDR3 is 12 residues long. Germline V CDR1 and CDR2: SQVTM, ANQGSEA. The CDR3 nucleotides read TGCAGCGTTGGGACGGTTAACTATGGCTACACCTTC. Protein: CSVGTVNYGYTF.

The gene calls are TRBV27 and TRBJ1-2; TRBD1 matches 8 bases. With 5 bases clipped from V and 8 bases from J, the junction kept 16 bases outside the gene matches. Per germline, CDR1 MNHEY and CDR2 SMNVEV (reference sequence). The CDR3 totals 16 residues. For the CDR3, the DNA is TGTGCCAGCAGTACGACCCCGGACAGGGTAATGTACGGCTACACCTTC. Encoded protein: CASSTTPDRVMYGYTF.

The rearrangement joins TRBV7-2 to TRBJ2-5; D gene unclear. CDR3 length equals 13 residues. Trimming took off 5 bases at V and 2 bases at J, with 9 bases between the two ends. CDR1 and CDR2 (germline): SGHTA, FQGNSA. As DNA, the CDR3 is TGTGCCAGCAGCGCGGACGGGCAAGAGACCCAGTACTTC. This codes for CASSADGQETQYF.

The chain uses TRBV5-1 and TRBJ2-5; TRBD1 matches 8 bases. Germline V gene sequence: CDR1 SGHRS, CDR2 YFSETQ. The length of the CDR3 is 13 residues. The V gene end was trimmed by 2 bases and the J gene end by 3 bases; junction bases not matched to a gene: 0. The CDR3, as DNA: TGCGCCAGCAGCTTACAGGGGGAAGAGACCCAGTACTTC. This gives the protein CASSLQGEETQYF.

The CDR3: CASSFEDRAYEQYV. The CDR3 DNA sequence: TGTGCCAGCAGCTTTGAGGACAGGGCCTACGAGCAGTACGTC. This chain connects TRBV5-5 to TRBJ2-7, with TRBD1 matching 8 bases. Losses at the gene ends were 2 bases for V and 2 bases for J; bases not matched to a gene: 3. The CDR3 is 14 residues long. The germline V gene has CDR1 SGHKS and CDR2 YYEKEE (reference sequence).

The genes are TRBV27 and TRBJ2-1; D gene ambiguous. The V gene's germline CDR1 is MNHEY and CDR2 SMNVEV (reference sequence). The CDR3 runs to 14 residues. V was trimmed by 3 bases and J by 1 base, leaving 7 bases between them. For the CDR3, the DNA is TGTGCCAGCAGTTTCCAGCGTTCCTACAATGAGCAGTTCTTC. It codes for CASSFQRSYNEQFF.

CDR3 sequence: CASSSIGGVETQYF. The CDR3 bases are TGTGCCAGCAGCTCCATCGGCGGGGTGGAGACCCAGTACTTC. The chain employs TRBV5-5 and TRBJ2-5, with D possibly matching TRBD2 (6 bases). Germline V gene data show CDR1 as SGHKS and CDR2 as YYEKEE (reference sequence). The V and J ends lost 3 bases and 5 bases respectively, with 14 bases between them. The CDR3 spans 14 residues.

This chain connects TRBV18 to TRBJ2-3, with 12 bases identical to TRBD2. V shed 0 bases, J shed 6 bases, and the junction held 16 bases outside the gene matches. Germline V gene data show CDR1 as KGHSH and CDR2 as LQKENI. The CDR3 has 20 amino acids. CDR3 coding DNA: TGTGCCAGCTCACCACCGGCTAGCGGGGGGGATCTGCCGGGTATGGATACGCAGTATTTT. Its translation is CASSPPASGGDLPGMDTQYF.

This sequence joins TRBV6-5 and TRBJ1-1; D is undetermined. The CDR3 is made up of 13 amino acids. Trimming cost V 5 bases and J 4 bases, with 11 bases left between them. Per the germline V gene, CDR1 is MNHEY and CDR2 is SVGAGI. The CDR3 loop reads CASSDYTPTEAFF. CDR3 nucleotides: TGTGCCAGCAGTGATTATACACCCACTGAAGCTTTCTTT.

J is TRBJ2-7 and V is TRBV6-5, with D unresolved. Germline V gene data show CDR1 as MNHEY and CDR2 as SVGAGI. The CDR3 consists of 12 residues. V gave up 5 bases and J gave up 5 bases, with 10 bases separating them. The DNA for the CDR3 is TGTGCCAGCAGTACCTCTTCCGACGAGCAGTACTTC. Translated, it gives CASSTSSDEQYF.

The rearrangement joins TRBV9 to TRBJ2-2; 9 bases are a match to TRBD2. Trimming cost V 0 bases and J 8 bases; bases outside gene matches: 2. The V gene's germline CDR1 is SGDLS and CDR2 YYNGEE. The CDR3 extends over 14 amino acids. The CDR3 nucleotides read TGTGCCAGCAGCGTAGTTACTAGCGGGGGGGAGCTGTTTTTT. Protein sequence: CASSVVTSGGELFF.

V is TRBV5-1 and J is TRBJ1-1, with D uncertain. The V end lost 3 bases, the J end lost 1 base, and 25 bases lay between the germline ends. This CDR3 is 19 amino acids long. Germline lookup yields CDR1 SGHRS and CDR2 YFSETQ. The CDR3 reads CASSSRWAPNRATNTEAFF. Written as DNA, the CDR3 is TGCGCCAGCAGCTCGAGGTGGGCCCCTAATAGGGCTACGAACACTGAAGCTTTCTTT.

The chain joins TRBV6-5 to TRBJ1-1; possible D gene TRBD1, 5 bases. Trimming took off 7 bases at V and 1 base at J, with 16 bases between the two ends. This CDR3 has 15 residues. Germline V gene data show CDR1 as MNHEY and CDR2 as SVGAGI. The CDR3 nucleotides read TGTGCCAGCATCAGGTCCCCGGGGGGGAACACTGAAGCTTTCTTT. Its translation is CASIRSPGGNTEAFF.